The sequence of this TCR beta chain was determined in a study of T cells in Graves' hyperthyroidism and ophthalmopathy. In regard to this clonotype: What it binds is unknown.

Patients aged 18 to 65 with hyperthyroidism were newly diagnosed, with duration under 2 months. The source of the PBMCs was approximately 10 ml of fresh peripheral blood. The CDR3 is 14 amino acids. The V gene's germline CDR1 is LNHDA and CDR2 SQIVND (reference sequence). V was clipped by 9 bases and J by 5 bases, with 20 bases between them. Overall study results and limits: Using 13 V-J features, a model discriminated ophthalmopathy from stable hyperthyroidism.

Amplification targeted TCR beta CDR3 regions from RNA transcripts. HTBI primers were employed in a first-round RT-PCR of the TCR CDR3. In TCRdb, the multiplex PCR reads were re-called with MiXCR into one record per CDR3 protein. The data contain fewer than 300,000 distinct CDR3 sequences, roughly 15% of them singletons. The rearrangement links TRBV19 to TRBJ2-7; D may be TRBD2 (6 bases). The receptor was derived from a woman between 45 and 60 years old with Graves' hyperthyroidism that later progressed to Graves' ophthalmopathy. Sequences were obtained from blood. CDR3 sequence (DNA): TGTGCCAGACCTGTGGCAGGGCCTAGCGACGAGCAGTACTTC. It codes for CARPVAGPSDEQYF.